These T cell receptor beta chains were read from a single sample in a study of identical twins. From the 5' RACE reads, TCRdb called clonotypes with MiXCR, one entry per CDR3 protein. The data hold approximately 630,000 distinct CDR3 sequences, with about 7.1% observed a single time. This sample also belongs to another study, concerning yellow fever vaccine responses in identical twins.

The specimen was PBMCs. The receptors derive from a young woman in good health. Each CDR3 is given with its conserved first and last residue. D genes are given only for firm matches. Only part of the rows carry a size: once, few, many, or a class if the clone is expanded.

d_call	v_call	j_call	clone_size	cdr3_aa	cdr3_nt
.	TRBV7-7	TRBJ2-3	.	CASSFSSCGSTDTQYF	TGTGCCAGCAGCTTTTCCTCTTGCGGTAGCACAGATACGCAGTATTTT
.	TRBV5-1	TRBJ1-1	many	CASSLWVNTEAFF	TGTGCCAGCAGCTTATGGGTGAACACTGAAGCTTTCTTT
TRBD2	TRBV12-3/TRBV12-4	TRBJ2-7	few	CASSLGGTSKGEQYF	TGTGCCAGCAGTTTAGGGGGGACTAGTAAGGGCGAGCAGTACTTC
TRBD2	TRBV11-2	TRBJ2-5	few	CASSLERSGGSKTQYF	TGTGCCAGCAGCTTAGAACGCTCGGGAGGGTCGAAGACCCAGTACTTC
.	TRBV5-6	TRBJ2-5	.	CASGLAGETQYF	TGTGCCAGCGGCCTCGCGGGGGAGACCCAGTACTTC
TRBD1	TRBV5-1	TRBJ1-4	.	CASSPGQNPEKLFF	TGCGCCAGCAGCCCGGGACAGAACCCCGAAAAACTGTTTTTT
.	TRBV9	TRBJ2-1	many	CASSLQGPPQNEQFF	TGTGCCAGCAGCCTCCAGGGTCCTCCCCAAAATGAGCAGTTCTTC
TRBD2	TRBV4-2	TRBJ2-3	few	CASSQDLVTSGGADTQYF	TGTGCCAGCAGCCAAGACCTAGTGACTAGCGGGGGGGCAGATACGCAGTATTTT
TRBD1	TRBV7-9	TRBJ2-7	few	CASSSQGGHSYEQYF	TGTGCCAGCAGCTCACAAGGGGGCCACTCCTACGAGCAGTACTTC
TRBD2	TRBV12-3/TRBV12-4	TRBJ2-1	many	CASSSSSGRVQFF	TGTGCCAGCAGTTCATCAAGCGGGAGAGTGCAGTTCTTC
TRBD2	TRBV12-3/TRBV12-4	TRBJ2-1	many	CASSVPRTSGRSEQFF	TGTGCCAGCAGTGTCCCTCGGACTAGCGGGAGGAGTGAGCAGTTCTTC
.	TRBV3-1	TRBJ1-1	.	CASSQDLVGARAFF	TGTGCCAGCAGCCAAGATCTCGTCGGCGCACGGGCTTTCTTT
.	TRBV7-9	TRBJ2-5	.	CASSLRPLRESETQYF	TGTGCCAGCAGCTTACGGCCCCTCAGGGAGTCGGAGACCCAGTACTTC
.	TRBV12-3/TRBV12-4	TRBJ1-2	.	CASRDGRSDNYGYTF	TGTGCCAGCAGGGACGGGAGATCGGACAACTATGGCTACACCTTC
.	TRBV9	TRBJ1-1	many	CASSEVEGLNTEAFF	TGTGCCAGCAGTGAAGTAGAAGGTTTGAACACTGAAGCTTTCTTT
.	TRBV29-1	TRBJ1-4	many	CSVSGATNEKLFF	TGCAGCGTTTCAGGGGCAACTAATGAAAAACTGTTTTTT
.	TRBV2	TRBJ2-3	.	CASRWFESSTDTQYF	TGTGCCAGCAGGTGGTTTGAGAGTAGCACAGATACGCAGTATTTT
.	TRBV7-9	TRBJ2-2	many	CASSLDGNTGELFF	TGCGCCAGCAGCTTGGACGGGAACACCGGGGAGCTGTTTTTT
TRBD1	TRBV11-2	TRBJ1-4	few	CASSRRTGRSTNEKLFF	TGTGCCAGCAGCAGACGGACAGGGCGATCCACTAATGAAAAACTGTTTTTT
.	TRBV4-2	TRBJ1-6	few	CASSQTTGGASPLHF	TGTGCCAGCAGCCAAACAACAGGTGGTGCATCACCCCTCCACTTT
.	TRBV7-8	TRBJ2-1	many	CASSSLRSSYNEQFF	TGTGCCAGCAGCTCCCTTCGGAGCTCCTACAATGAGCAGTTCTTC
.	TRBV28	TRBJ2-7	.	CASRLQGFTYEQYF	TGTGCCAGCAGATTACAGGGATTCACCTACGAGCAGTACTTC
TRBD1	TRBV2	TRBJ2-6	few	CASTGTGGPGANVLTF	TGTGCCAGCACGGGGACAGGGGGTCCTGGGGCCAACGTCCTGACTTTC
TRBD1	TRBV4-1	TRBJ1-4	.	CASSLVRDRGEKLFF	TGCGCCAGCAGTCTCGTGCGGGACAGGGGAGAAAAACTGTTTTTT
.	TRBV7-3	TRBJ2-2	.	CASSSLGLAEGGELFF	TGTGCCAGCAGCTCCCTCGGGCTAGCTGAGGGCGGGGAGCTGTTTTTT
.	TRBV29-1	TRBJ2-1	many	CSVDYGDSYNEQFF	TGCAGCGTTGATTACGGAGACTCCTACAATGAGCAGTTCTTC
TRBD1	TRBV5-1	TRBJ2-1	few	CASSSGGGQDEQFF	TGCGCCAGCAGCTCAGGGGGTGGACAGGATGAGCAGTTCTTC
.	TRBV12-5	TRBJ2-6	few	CASGLGNSGANVLTF	TGTGCTAGTGGTTTGGGGAACTCTGGGGCCAACGTCCTGACTTTC
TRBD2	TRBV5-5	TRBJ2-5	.	CASSFLAAQETQYF	TGTGCCAGCAGCTTTCTAGCGGCCCAAGAGACCCAGTACTTC
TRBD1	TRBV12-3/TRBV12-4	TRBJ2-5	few	CASTDRGQETQYF	TGTGCCAGCACCGACAGGGGGCAAGAGACCCAGTACTTC
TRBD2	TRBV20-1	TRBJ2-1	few	CSARAGTSGGDEQFF	TGCAGTGCTAGAGCTGGGACTAGCGGGGGCGATGAGCAGTTCTTC
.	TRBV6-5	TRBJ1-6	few	CASSYFGTNQSPLHF	TGTGCCAGCAGTTACTTTGGCACCAATCAGTCACCCCTCCACTTT
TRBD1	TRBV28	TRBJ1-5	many	CASSQTDRVNQPQHF	TGTGCCAGCAGTCAAACGGACAGGGTAAATCAGCCCCAGCATTTT
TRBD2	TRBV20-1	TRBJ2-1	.	CSPTTRGGDEQFF	TGCAGTCCCACGACCCGGGGGGGCGATGAGCAGTTCTTC
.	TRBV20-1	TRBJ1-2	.	CSAAGPEDGYTF	TGCAGTGCTGCGGGACCCGAGGATGGCTACACCTTC
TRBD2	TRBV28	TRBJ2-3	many	CASSPPRGLAGTDTQYF	TGTGCCAGCAGTCCTCCGAGAGGGCTAGCGGGCACAGATACGCAGTATTTT
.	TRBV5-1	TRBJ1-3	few	CASSPLSKPINSGNTIYF	TGCGCCAGCAGCCCGCTGAGCAAACCAATCAACTCTGGAAACACCATATATTTT
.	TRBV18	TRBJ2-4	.	CASSPGAHPPYF	TGTGCCAGCTCACCAGGGGCCCATCCCCCGTACTTC
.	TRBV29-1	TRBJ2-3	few	CSVDGVGTDGDTQYF	TGCAGCGTTGATGGGGTAGGGACTGATGGAGATACGCAGTATTTT
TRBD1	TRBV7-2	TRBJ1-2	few	CASSEGTGRNYGYTF	TGTGCCAGCAGCGAAGGGACAGGTCGTAACTATGGCTACACCTTC
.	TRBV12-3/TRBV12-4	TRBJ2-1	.	CASSFTGGGQNNEQFF	TGTGCCAGCAGTTTTACGGGGGGCGGGCAAAACAATGAGCAGTTCTTC
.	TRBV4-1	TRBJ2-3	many	CASSQPGARTAADTQYF	TGCGCCAGCAGCCAACCGGGAGCTAGAACGGCCGCAGATACGCAGTATTTT
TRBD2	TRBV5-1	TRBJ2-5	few	CASSLTSGQKETQYF	TGCGCCAGCAGCTTGACTAGCGGGCAGAAAGAGACCCAGTACTTC
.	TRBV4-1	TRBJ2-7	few	CASSYSPWDAYEQYF	TGCGCCAGCAGCTACAGTCCTTGGGACGCCTACGAGCAGTACTTC
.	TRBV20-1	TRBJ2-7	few	CSASLAAYEQYF	TGCAGTGCTAGCCTGGCAGCCTACGAGCAGTACTTC
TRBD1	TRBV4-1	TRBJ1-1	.	CASSQGHRGRDTEAFF	TGCGCCAGCAGCCAGGGCCACAGGGGGCGAGACACTGAAGCTTTCTTT
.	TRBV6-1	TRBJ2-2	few	CASSEASGTSGELFF	TGTGCCAGCAGTGAAGCGTCGGGGACTTCCGGGGAGCTGTTTTTT